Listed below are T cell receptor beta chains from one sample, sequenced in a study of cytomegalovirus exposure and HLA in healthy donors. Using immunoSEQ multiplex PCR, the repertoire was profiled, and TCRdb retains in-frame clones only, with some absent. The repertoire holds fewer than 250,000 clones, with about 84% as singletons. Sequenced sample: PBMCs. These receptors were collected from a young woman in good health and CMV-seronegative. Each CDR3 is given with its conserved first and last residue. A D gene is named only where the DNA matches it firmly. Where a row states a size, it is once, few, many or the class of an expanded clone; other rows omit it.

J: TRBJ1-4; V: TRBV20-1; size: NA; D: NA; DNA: TGCAGTGCATCGGGGGATGAAAAACTGTTTTTT; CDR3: CSASGDEKLFF
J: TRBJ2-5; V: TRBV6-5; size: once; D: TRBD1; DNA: TGTGCCAGCAGTAACAACAGGGGTAACCAAGAGACCCAGTACTTC; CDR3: CASSNNRGNQETQYF
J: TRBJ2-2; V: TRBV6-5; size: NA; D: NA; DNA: TGTGCCAGCAGTTTGGACAGGAACACCGGGGAGCTGTTTTTT; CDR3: CASSLDRNTGELFF
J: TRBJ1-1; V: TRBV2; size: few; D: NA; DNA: TGTGCCAGCAGAGACCATGACAGCCCGAACACTGAAGCTTTCTTT; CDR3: CASRDHDSPNTEAFF
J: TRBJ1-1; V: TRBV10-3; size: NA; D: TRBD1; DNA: TGTGCCATCAGTCCCGGGACAGAGGTAACTGAAGCTTTCTTT; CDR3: CAISPGTEVTEAFF
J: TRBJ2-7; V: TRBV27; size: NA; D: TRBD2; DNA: TGTGCCAGCAGTGCCAGCCTAGCGGGAGGCCGCACCTACGAGCAGTACTTC; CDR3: CASSASLAGGRTYEQYF
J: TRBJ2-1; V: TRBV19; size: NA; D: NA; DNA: TGTGCCAGTTGGGGTACAGGGTGGATCAATGAGCAGTTCTTC; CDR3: CASWGTGWINEQFF
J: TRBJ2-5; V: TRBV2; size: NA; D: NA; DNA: TGTGCCAGCAGTGATGCGCTTATACAAGAGACCCAGTACTTC; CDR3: CASSDALIQETQYF
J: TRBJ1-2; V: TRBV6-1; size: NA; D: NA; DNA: TGTGCCAGCAGTCGAAATGCGGAGGATTACTATGGCTACACCTTC; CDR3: CASSRNAEDYYGYTF
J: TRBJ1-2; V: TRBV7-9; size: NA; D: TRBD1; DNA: TGTGCCAGCAGCCCATCCGCCAGTTTTCTAGGGGGCCAGACCTATGGCTACACCTTC; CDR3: CASSPSASFLGGQTYGYTF
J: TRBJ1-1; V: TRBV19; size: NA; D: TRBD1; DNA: TGTGCCAGTAGCGACAGGGGATGGACTGAAGCTTTCTTT; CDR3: CASSDRGWTEAFF
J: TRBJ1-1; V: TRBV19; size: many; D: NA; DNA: TGTGCCAGTAGTATCCGGTGGAACACTGAAGCTTTCTTT; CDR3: CASSIRWNTEAFF
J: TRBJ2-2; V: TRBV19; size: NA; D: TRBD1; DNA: TGTGCCAGTAGTGAGAACCCCGCGGGACAGGGAGCCAACACCGGGGAGCTGTTTTTT; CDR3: CASSENPAGQGANTGELFF
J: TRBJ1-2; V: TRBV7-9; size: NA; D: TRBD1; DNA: TGTGCCAGCACCGACAGGGGAGTAAACTATGGCTACACCTTC; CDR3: CASTDRGVNYGYTF
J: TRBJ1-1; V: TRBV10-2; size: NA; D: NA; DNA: TGCGCCAGCATGCGGGGGGGGGTGAACACTGAAGCTTTCTTT; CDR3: CASMRGGVNTEAFF
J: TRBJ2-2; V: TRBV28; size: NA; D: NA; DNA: TGTGCCAGCATACGGACAGACCAGAACACCGGGGAGCTGTTTTTT; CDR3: CASIRTDQNTGELFF
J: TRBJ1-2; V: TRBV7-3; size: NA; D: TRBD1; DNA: TGTGCCAGCAGCTTAACGGGACAGCCCCCGCAGACCTATGGCTACACCTTC; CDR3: CASSLTGQPPQTYGYTF
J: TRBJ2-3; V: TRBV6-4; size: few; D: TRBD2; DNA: TGTGCCAGCAGTACCTCCGGGGGGGGCACAGATACGCAGTATTTT; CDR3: CASSTSGGGTDTQYF
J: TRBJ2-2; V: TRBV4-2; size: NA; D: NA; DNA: TGTGCCAGCAGCCGGGGCGGAGACACCGGGGAGCTGTTTTTT; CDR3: CASSRGGDTGELFF
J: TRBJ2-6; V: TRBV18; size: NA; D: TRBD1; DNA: TGTGCCAGCTCACCACCGAGGGGACAGGGGGGGTCTGGGGCCAACGTCCTGACTTTC; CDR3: CASSPPRGQGGSGANVLTF
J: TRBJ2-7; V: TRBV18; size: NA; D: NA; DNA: TGTGCCAGCTCACCACCGGGTCTGGCAGAGGATTACGAGCAGTACTTC; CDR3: CASSPPGLAEDYEQYF
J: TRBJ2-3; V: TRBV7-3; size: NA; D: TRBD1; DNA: TGTGCCAGCAGCTCGAGAACAGGGGGAGGCACAGATACGCAGTATTTT; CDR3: CASSSRTGGGTDTQYF
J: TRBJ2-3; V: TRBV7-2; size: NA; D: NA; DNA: TGTGCCAGCAGCTATAGCGGAACTAGCACAGATACGCAGTATTTT; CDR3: CASSYSGTSTDTQYF
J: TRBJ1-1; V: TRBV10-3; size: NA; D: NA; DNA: TGTGCCATCAGTGATTCGGGTATGATGAACACTGAAGCTTTCTTT; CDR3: CAISDSGMMNTEAFF
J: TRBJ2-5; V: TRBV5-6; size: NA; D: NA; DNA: TGTGCCAGCAGCTTGCATGAGACCCAGTACTTC; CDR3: CASSLHETQYF
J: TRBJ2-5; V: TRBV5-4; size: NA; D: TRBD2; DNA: TGTGCCAGCAGACCCGGTCCCGGGACTAGCGGGGAGAAGACCCAGTACTTC; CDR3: CASRPGPGTSGEKTQYF
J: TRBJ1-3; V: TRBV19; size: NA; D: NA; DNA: TGTGCCAGTAGTATATTAGGCAGGGGAAGGTCTGGAAACACCATATATTTT; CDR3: CASSILGRGRSGNTIYF